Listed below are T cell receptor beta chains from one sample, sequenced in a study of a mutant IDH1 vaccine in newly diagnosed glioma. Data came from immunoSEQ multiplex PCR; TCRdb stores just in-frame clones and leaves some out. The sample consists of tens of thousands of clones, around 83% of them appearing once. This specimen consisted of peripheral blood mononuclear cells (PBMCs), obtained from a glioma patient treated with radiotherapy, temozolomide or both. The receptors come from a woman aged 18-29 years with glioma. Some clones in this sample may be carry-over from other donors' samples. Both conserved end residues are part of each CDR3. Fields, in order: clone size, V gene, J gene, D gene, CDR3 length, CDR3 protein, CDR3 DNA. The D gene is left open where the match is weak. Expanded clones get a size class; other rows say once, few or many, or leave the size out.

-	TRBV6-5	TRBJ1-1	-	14	CASSYSTGYAEAFF	TGTGCCAGCAGTTACTCGACGGGGTATGCTGAAGCTTTCTTT
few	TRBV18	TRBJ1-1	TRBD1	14	CASSPPPGGTEAFF	TGTGCCAGCTCACCACCTCCAGGGGGCACTGAAGCTTTCTTT
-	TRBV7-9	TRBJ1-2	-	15	CASSLIGTGNYGYTF	TGTGCCAGCAGCTTAATAGGAACAGGGAACTATGGCTACACCTTC
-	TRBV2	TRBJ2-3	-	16	CASSEARGVAADTQYF	TGTGCCAGCAGTGAAGCGAGAGGCGTAGCGGCAGATACGCAGTATTTT
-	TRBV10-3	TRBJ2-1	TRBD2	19	CAIRPPRTSGISSYNEQFF	TGTGCCATCAGACCTCCGAGGACTAGCGGGATTAGCTCCTACAATGAGCAGTTCTTC
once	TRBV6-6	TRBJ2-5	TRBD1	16	CASSMRQGTYQETQYF	TGTGCCAGCAGTATGCGACAGGGAACGTACCAAGAGACCCAGTACTTC
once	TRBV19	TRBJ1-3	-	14	CASSPEAAGNTIYF	TGTGCCAGTAGCCCAGAGGCTGCTGGAAACACCATATATTTT
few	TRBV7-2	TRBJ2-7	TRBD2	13	CATALAENYEQYF	TGTGCCACCGCCCTAGCGGAAAACTACGAGCAGTACTTC
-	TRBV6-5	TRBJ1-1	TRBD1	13	CASRGTGVTEAFF	TGTGCCAGCAGGGGGACAGGGGTGACTGAAGCTTTCTTT
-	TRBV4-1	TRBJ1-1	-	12	CASSQGPGEAFF	TGCGCCAGCAGCCAGGGACCCGGGGAAGCTTTCTTT
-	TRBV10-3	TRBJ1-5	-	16	CAISERGKGGNQPQHF	TGTGCCATCAGTGAGAGGGGAAAAGGGGGGAATCAGCCCCAGCATTTT
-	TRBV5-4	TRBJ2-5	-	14	CASSGPGNQETQYF	TGTGCCAGCAGCGGCCCAGGGAATCAAGAGACCCAGTACTTC
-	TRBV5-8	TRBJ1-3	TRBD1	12	CASSSSDRALNF	TGTGCCAGCAGCTCCTCGGACAGGGCCTTGAATTTT
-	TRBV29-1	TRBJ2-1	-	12	CSVPGPAGEQFF	TGCAGCGTGCCGGGACCAGCAGGGGAGCAGTTCTTC
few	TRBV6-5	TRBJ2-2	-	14	CASSYWRGTGELFF	TGTGCCAGCAGTTACTGGCGAGGGACCGGGGAGCTGTTTTTT
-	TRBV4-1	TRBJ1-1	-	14	CASSHSGVGTEAFF	TGCGCCAGCAGCCATTCGGGAGTGGGCACTGAAGCTTTCTTT
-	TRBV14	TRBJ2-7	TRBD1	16	CASSRFRDRVSYEQYF	TGTGCCAGCAGCCGGTTCCGGGACAGGGTCTCCTACGAGCAGTACTTC
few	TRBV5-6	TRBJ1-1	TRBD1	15	CASTLTGDVGTEAFF	TGTGCCAGCACCTTAACAGGGGATGTGGGCACTGAAGCTTTCTTT
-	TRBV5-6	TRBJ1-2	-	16	CASSRGRSIANYGYTF	TGTGCCAGCAGCCGGGGACGGTCTATAGCTAACTATGGCTACACCTTC
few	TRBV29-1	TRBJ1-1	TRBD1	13	CSVAGTGGTEAFF	TGCAGCGTTGCCGGGACAGGGGGTACTGAAGCTTTCTTT
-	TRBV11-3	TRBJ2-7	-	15	CASSLDGGNRYEQYF	TGTGCCAGCAGCTTAGATGGGGGGAATCGCTACGAGCAGTACTTC
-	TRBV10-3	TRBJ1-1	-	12	CAISDWRTEAFF	TGTGCCATCAGTGATTGGCGAACTGAAGCTTTCTTT
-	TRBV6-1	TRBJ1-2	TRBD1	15	CASSLQGVSNYGYTF	TGTGCCAGCAGCTTACAGGGGGTTAGTAACTATGGCTACACCTTC
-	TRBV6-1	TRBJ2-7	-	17	CASSAHGETVRSHEQYF	TGTGCCAGCAGTGCCCATGGTGAGACGGTAAGGAGCCACGAGCAGTACTTC
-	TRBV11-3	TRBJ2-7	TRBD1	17	CASSAILPGTGGDEQYF	TGTGCCAGCTCCGCCATCCTACCCGGGACAGGGGGAGACGAGCAGTACTTC
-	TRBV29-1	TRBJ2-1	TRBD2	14	CSVEDLAGVGEQFF	TGCAGCGTTGAAGATCTAGCGGGAGTAGGTGAGCAGTTCTTC
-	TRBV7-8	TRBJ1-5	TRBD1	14	CASSSSTGIQPQHF	TGTGCCAGCAGCTCCTCGACAGGGATTCAGCCCCAGCATTTT
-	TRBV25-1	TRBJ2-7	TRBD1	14	CASSGSGTAYEQYF	TGTGCCAGCAGTGGGTCCGGGACAGCCTACGAGCAGTACTTC
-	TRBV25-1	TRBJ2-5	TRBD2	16	CASSEWGGRDQETQYF	TGTGCCAGCAGTGAATGGGGGGGGAGGGACCAAGAGACCCAGTACTTC
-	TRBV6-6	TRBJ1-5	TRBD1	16	CASSSSSRGEARPQHF	TGTGCCAGCAGTTCCTCGAGCAGGGGGGAGGCGAGGCCCCAGCATTTT
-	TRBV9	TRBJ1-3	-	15	CASSRRTLGWNTIYF	TGTGCCAGCAGCCGTAGGACGCTCGGTTGGAACACCATATATTTT
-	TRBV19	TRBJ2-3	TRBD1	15	CASSNGQAGTDTQYF	TGTGCCAGTAGTAATGGACAGGCCGGCACAGATACGCAGTATTTT
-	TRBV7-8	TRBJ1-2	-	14	CASSFSGSDYGYTF	TGTGCCAGCAGCTTTTCAGGGTCCGACTATGGCTACACCTTC
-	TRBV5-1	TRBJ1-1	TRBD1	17	CASSPPDRNSWNTEAFF	TGCGCCAGCAGCCCTCCGGACAGGAATTCTTGGAACACTGAAGCTTTCTTT
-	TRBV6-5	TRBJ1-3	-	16	CASSYSSGVSGNTIYF	TGTGCCAGCAGTTACTCGAGTGGGGTCTCGGGAAACACCATATATTTT
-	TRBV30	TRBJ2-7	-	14	CASSTGGLSLEQYF	TGTGCCTCCAGTACCGGGGGCCTTTCGCTCGAGCAGTACTTC
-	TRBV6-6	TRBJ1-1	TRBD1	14	CASSDRASNTEAFF	TGTGCCAGCAGCGACAGGGCCTCGAACACTGAAGCTTTCTTT
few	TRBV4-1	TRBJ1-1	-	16	CASSSPSGLLNTEAFF	TGCGCCAGCAGCTCCCCGTCGGGACTCCTAAACACTGAAGCTTTCTTT
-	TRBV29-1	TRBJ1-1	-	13	CSASRGWDTEAFF	TGCAGCGCCTCCAGGGGTTGGGACACTGAAGCTTTCTTT
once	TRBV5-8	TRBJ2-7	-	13	CASSLGSSYEQYF	TGTGCCAGCAGCTTGGGGAGCTCCTACGAGCAGTACTTC
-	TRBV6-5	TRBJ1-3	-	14	CASSYRGVGNTIYF	TGTGCCAGCAGTTATCGGGGTGTTGGAAACACCATATATTTT
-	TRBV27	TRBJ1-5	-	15	CASSLGAGGNQPQHF	TGTGCCAGCAGTTTAGGTGCAGGGGGCAATCAGCCCCAGCATTTT
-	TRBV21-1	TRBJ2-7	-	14	CASSPRTLLYEQYF	TGTGCCAGCAGCCCTCGGACACTACTGTACGAGCAGTACTTC
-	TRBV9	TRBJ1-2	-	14	CASSVSRQQDGYTF	TGTGCCAGCAGCGTTTCCCGACAGCAGGATGGCTACACCTTC
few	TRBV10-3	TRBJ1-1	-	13	CAISDGLRTEAFF	TGTGCCATCAGTGACGGACTGAGGACAGAAGCTTTCTTT
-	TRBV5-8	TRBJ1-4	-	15	CASSLEGRSNEKLFF	TGTGCCAGCAGCTTGGAGGGGCGGTCTAATGAAAAACTGTTTTTT
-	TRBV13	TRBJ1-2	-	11	CASSLGPGYTF	TGTGCCAGCAGCTTAGGTCCGGGCTACACCTTC
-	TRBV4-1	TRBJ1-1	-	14	CASSQGPGNTEAFF	TGCGCCAGCAGCCAAGGGCCGGGGAACACTGAAGCTTTCTTT
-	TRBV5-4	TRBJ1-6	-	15	CASSLAGRAYSPLHF	TGTGCCAGCAGCTTGGCCGGCAGGGCCTATTCACCCCTCCACTTT
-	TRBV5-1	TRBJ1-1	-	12	CASSLDGVGPFF	TGCGCCAGCAGCTTGGATGGGGTGGGGCCTTTCTTT
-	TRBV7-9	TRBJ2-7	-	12	CASTQGAYEQYF	TGTGCCAGCACCCAAGGGGCCTACGAGCAGTACTTC
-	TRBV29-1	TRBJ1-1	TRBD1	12	CSVGQGSDEAFF	TGCAGCGTTGGACAGGGGTCGGATGAAGCTTTCTTT
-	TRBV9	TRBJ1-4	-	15	CASSVSSPTNEKLFF	TGTGCCAGCAGCGTTAGCAGTCCAACTAATGAAAAACTGTTTTTT